What follows are 3 T cell receptor beta chains derived from one specimen sequenced in a study of blood T cells in healthy people across ages (dated by TCRdb to between 2015 and 2017). The receptor library was made with 5' RACE. These reads were obtained on an Illumina HiSeq 2500. A second PCR of 7 to 11 cycles was performed with a sample-barcoded 5' primer and a J-beta primer mix. Using fastp trimming at Q25 and MiXCR clonotype assembly, TCRdb reanalyzed the public sequencing data and kept in-frame beta chains. Rows merge per CDR3 protein into single entries with the most common DNA and genes. This sample lists approximately 350,000 distinct CDR3 sequences; 50% to 60% were detected once. Of the sample, around 50% is held by the ten largest clones. Sequenced input: blood. All receptors come from a man between 60 and 75 years old in good health.

The chain employs TRBV28 and TRBJ2-7; 9 positions match TRBD1. The germline CDR1 and CDR2 sequences are MDHEN and SYDVKM. The CDR3 spans 12 residues. With V trimmed by 7 bases and J by 8 bases, 6 bases remained unmatched. The CDR3 protein is CASTGTGRKQYF. The DNA for the CDR3 is TGTGCCAGCACCGGGACAGGGAGGAAGCAGTACTTC.

The sample holds a few counts of this clonotype. One junction end disagrees with the germline gene, perhaps due to a read error. The rearrangement joins TRBV29-1 to TRBJ2-3; D possibly corresponds to TRBD2 (7 bases). Looked up from germline, CDR1 is SQVTM and CDR2 is ANQGSEA. This CDR3 contains 11 residues. CDR3 sequence (DNA): TGCAGCGAGCGGGACACAGATACGCGGTATTTT. It specifies CSERDTDTRYF.

This chain connects TRBV20-1 to TRBJ2-2, with TRBD1 matching over 9 bases. V gave up 6 bases and J gave up 5 bases; unmatched junction bases: 7. Germline V gene data show CDR1 as DFQATT and CDR2 as SNEGSKA (reference sequence). This CDR3 has 14 residues. The CDR3 protein is CSAPDRGATGELFF. The CDR3 DNA reads TGCAGTGCCCCCGACAGGGGGGCGACCGGGGAGCTGTTTTTT.